The 32 T cell receptor beta chains in this list originate from one sample, sequenced in a study of T cells in localized non-small cell lung cancer. TCRdb's table, derived via immunoSEQ multiplex PCR, lists solely in-frame clones and lacks some. The table lists around 64,000 clones, approximately 91% of them singletons. The material was peripheral blood, obtained before any cancer treatment. These receptors originate from a man aged 35-75 years with stage I lung adenocarcinoma.

This rearrangement joins TRBV27 to TRBJ1-2; 9 bases are a match to TRBD1. In germline, CDR1 is MNHEY, CDR2 SMNVEV (reference sequence). V was pared by 0 bases and J by 4 bases, with 6 bases of the junction left unmatched. The CDR3 length is 16 residues. The CDR3 region has the DNA TGTGCCAGCAGTTTATCTCGCGGGACAGGGTTCTATGGCTACACCTTC. Translated: CASSLSRGTGFYGYTF.

The chain recombines TRBV7-6 with TRBJ2-1; D gene ambiguous. Trimming stripped 6 bases from V and 5 bases from J, with 8 bases between. This CDR3 is 12 amino acids long. CDR1 and CDR2 (germline): SGHVS, FNYEAQ. The CDR3 region is CASSRQDNEQFF. The DNA for the CDR3 is TGTGCCAGCAGTCGACAAGACAATGAGCAGTTCTTC.

V is TRBV7-2 and J is TRBJ2-3, with a tentative D call TRBD2 (5 bases). Trimming took 0 bases from V and 1 from J, leaving 8 bases between them. Germline V gene lookup returns CDR1 SGHTA and CDR2 FQGNSA. This CDR3 has 15 residues. The CDR3 DNA reads TGTGCCAGCAGCTTAGCGGCGGGCGGCACAGATACGCAGTATTTT. This codes for CASSLAAGGTDTQYF.

This clone occurred a few times. The chain is built from TRBV19 and TRBJ1-5; D remains unclear. Between the trimmed V and J ends, which lost 7 bases and 0 bases, there was a span of 7 bases. Germline V CDR1 and CDR2: LNHDA, SQIVND (reference sequence). The CDR3 spans 13 residues. CDR3 residues: CASTRTSNQPQHF. DNA of the CDR3: TGTGCCAGTACACGAACTAGCAATCAGCCCCAGCATTTT.

In regard to this clone: One end of the junction fails to match germline, which may point to a read error. The CDR3 here is CASSYFAGGETQYF. For the CDR3, the DNA is TGTGCCAGCAGCTACTTTGCGGGAGGAGAGACCCAGTACTTC. The rearrangement uses TRBV6-5 and TRBJ2-5, with TRBD2 matching 8 bases. Germline V gene lookup returns CDR1 MNHEY and CDR2 SVGAGI. The CDR3 is 14 amino acids.

The chain couples TRBV28 to TRBJ1-2, with D possibly being TRBD1 (5 bases). The ends were cut back, 7 bases at V and 4 bases at J, with 16 bases in the middle. Looked up from germline, CDR1 is MDHEN and CDR2 is SYDVKM. The CDR3 has 14 amino acids. For the CDR3, the DNA is TGTGCCAGCATCCCCGGGGGGGGAATCTATGGCTACACCTTC. Translating gives CASIPGGGIYGYTF.

The chain is built from TRBV7-9 and TRBJ2-5, with 9 positions matching TRBD2. The CDR3 consists of 17 residues. Germline V gene sequence: CDR1 SEHNR, CDR2 FQNEAQ (reference sequence). V lost 5 bases to trimming and J lost 1 base; unmatched junction nucleotides: 11. The CDR3 DNA reads as TGTGCCAGCAGCCCCGGGGAGGTAGCGGGGGCCCAAGAGACCCAGTACTTC. As protein: CASSPGEVAGAQETQYF.

The gene calls are TRBV30 and TRBJ2-3; D is ambiguous. The CDR3 totals 11 residues. Germline CDR1 GTSNPN, CDR2 SVGIG (reference sequence). V lost 2 bases to trimming and J lost 5 bases, with 5 bases between them. CDR3 nucleotides: TGTGCCTGGAGTCCGGAAGATACGCAGTATTTT. It translates to CAWSPEDTQYF.

The genes are TRBV29-1 and TRBJ2-1; D may be TRBD2 (5 bases). CDR3 size: 8 residues. Germline CDR1 and CDR2: SQVTM and ANQGSEA. The CDR3 DNA is TGCAGGGCGGGTGAGCAGTTCTTC. Amino acids: CRAGEQFF.

This chain links TRBV5-4 with TRBJ1-1, with 10 bases fitting TRBD1. V was pared by 4 bases and J by 5 bases, with 11 bases of the junction left unmatched. Germline loops: CDR1 SGHNT, CDR2 YYREEE (reference sequence). This CDR3 is built from 16 residues. CDR3 DNA sequence: TGTGCCAGCAGCCCACGGAGACAGGGGGCAAAAACTGAAGCTTTCTTT. This gives the protein CASSPRRQGAKTEAFF.

This clone appeared once. The rearrangement uses TRBV5-4 and TRBJ2-2; D is unclear. The CDR3 extends over 13 amino acids. Germline V gene sequence: CDR1 SGHNT, CDR2 YYREEE (reference sequence). The V and J ends lost 1 base and 7 bases respectively, with 8 bases between them. Written as DNA, the CDR3 is TGTGCCAGCAGCTTGAAACTGGACGGGGAGCTGTTTTTT. This codes for CASSLKLDGELFF.

The CDR3 sequence: CASSRPQGEGRFF. For the CDR3, the DNA is TGTGCCAGCAGCCGCCCCCAAGGAGAGGGACGGTTCTTC. The rearrangement links TRBV4-2 to TRBJ2-1; D possibly matches TRBD1 or TRBD2 (5 bases each). Germline V gives CDR1 LGHNA, CDR2 YNFKEQ. The CDR3 is 13 amino acids. Trimming cost V 4 bases and J 15 bases, with 19 bases left between them.

The chain uses TRBV18 and TRBJ1-4, with D possibly matching TRBD1 (6 bases). CDR1 and CDR2 from the germline V gene are KGHSH and LQKENI. The CDR3 runs to 15 residues. V lost 2 bases and J 4 bases, leaving 11 bases between the germline ends. Here the CDR3 DNA reads TGTGCCAGCTCACCATACAACAGGGATAATGAAAAACTGTTTTTT. Amino acids: CASSPYNRDNEKLFF.

The CDR3 protein is CSAGPYNEQFF. CDR3 DNA: TGCAGTGCTGGACCCTACAATGAGCAGTTCTTC. The chain couples TRBV20-1 to TRBJ2-1; no definite D call. The CDR3 extends over 11 amino acids. Germline values: CDR1 DFQATT, CDR2 SNEGSKA (reference sequence). Trimming took 5 bases from V and 2 from J, leaving 4 bases between them.

This clone was seen more than once but under ten times. The chain uses TRBV6-6 and TRBJ2-7; the match to TRBD1 covers 11 bases. This CDR3 spans 12 amino acids. The V and J ends lost 5 bases and 9 bases, in that order; junction bases with no gene match: 3. CDR1 and CDR2 from the germline V gene are MNHNY and SVGAGI (reference sequence). The CDR3 sequence: CASSRDRGWQYF. In nucleotides, the CDR3 is TGTGCCAGCAGTCGGGACAGGGGGTGGCAGTACTTC.

The chain combines TRBV10-3 with TRBJ2-7, with TRBD2 matching over 7 bases. Germline V gives CDR1 ENHRY, CDR2 SYGVKD. V shed 0 bases, J shed 0 bases, and the junction held 2 bases outside the gene matches. The CDR3 has 15 residues. CDR3 loop: CAISESSGFSYEQYF. DNA of the CDR3: TGTGCCATCAGTGAGTCTAGCGGGTTCTCCTACGAGCAGTACTTC.

The chain uses TRBV13 and TRBJ1-6; tentative D call: TRBD1 (5 bases). Germline CDR1 PRHDT, CDR2 FYEKMQ (reference sequence). Trimming left V 3 bases short and J 8 bases short, with 17 bases between. The CDR3 contains 16 residues. The CDR3: CASSFPGPRGDSPLHF. The CDR3 bases are TGTGCCAGCAGCTTCCCGGGTCCTAGGGGAGATTCACCCCTCCACTTT.

This clone was counted once. The genes are TRBV29-1 and TRBJ2-2; no definite D call. V was pared by 3 bases and J by 4 bases, with 9 bases between. From germline, CDR1 is SQVTM and CDR2 ANQGSEA. The CDR3 loop spans 13 amino acids. As DNA, the CDR3 is TGCAGCGTTGATAAGCAGTCCACCGGGGAGCTGTTTTTT. Translating gives CSVDKQSTGELFF.

This clone has only one observation. The CDR3 reads CASSRPAQASYGYTF. The DNA for the CDR3 is TGTGCCAGCAGCCGCCCTGCACAGGCCTCCTATGGCTACACCTTC. The chain joins TRBV4-2 to TRBJ1-2; TRBD1 is a possible D gene (5 bases). The CDR3 is 15 residues long. Between the trimmed V and J ends, which lost 4 bases and 4 bases, there was a span of 16 bases. Per germline, CDR1 LGHNA and CDR2 YNFKEQ.

V gene TRBV6-6 combines with J gene TRBJ2-6, with TRBD1 matching 10 bases. With V trimmed by 11 bases and J by 2 bases, 0 bases remained unmatched. Germline V CDR1 and CDR2: MNHNY, SVGAGI (reference sequence). The CDR3 is 13 amino acids. In nucleotides, the CDR3 is TGTGCCGGACAGGGGGCTGGGGCCAACGTCCTGACTTTC. Protein product: CAGQGAGANVLTF.

The rearrangement uses TRBV6-1 and TRBJ2-7; D may be TRBD1 or TRBD2 (5 bases each). Trimming removed 8 bases from V and 7 bases from J, with 18 bases in between. CDR1 and CDR2 (germline): MNHNS, SASEGT. CDR3 length equals 13 residues. DNA of the CDR3: TGTGCCAGCTACCTGCGTGGGACGGGTGAGCAGTACTTC. Its protein is CASYLRGTGEQYF.

V usage is TRBV5-4 and J usage is TRBJ1-4; D perhaps matches TRBD1 (6 bases). V was clipped by 0 bases and J by 0 bases, with 12 bases between them. CDR1 SGHNT and CDR2 YYREEE come from the germline V gene (reference sequence). This CDR3 comprises 17 residues. The CDR3 is CASSLGGPGATNEKLFF. The DNA of the CDR3 is TGTGCCAGCAGCTTGGGGGGGCCTGGGGCAACTAATGAAAAACTGTTTTTT.

V gene TRBV28 combines with J gene TRBJ1-3; D is ambiguous. The CDR3 has 12 amino acids. Germline CDR1 reads MDHEN; CDR2 reads SYDVKM. Trimming removed 9 bases at V and 1 base at J, with 7 bases between. CDR3 region: CASKASGNTIYF. The CDR3 nucleotides are TGTGCCAGTAAAGCGTCTGGAAACACCATATATTTT.

The chain carries TRBV28 and TRBJ1-1; no reliable D call. Trimming removed 3 bases from V and 1 base from J, with 6 bases in between. Germline V gene data show CDR1 as MDHEN and CDR2 as SYDVKM. This CDR3 region has 13 residues. CDR3 residues: CASSFRRNTEAFF. In nucleotides, the CDR3 is TGTGCCAGCAGTTTTAGAAGGAACACTGAAGCTTTCTTT.

This clone has more than one count but fewer than ten. This chain's CDR3 is CASSSKEQGAHRRNTIYF. For the CDR3, the DNA is TGTGCCAGCAGCTCGAAAGAACAGGGTGCCCATCGTAGAAACACCATATATTTT. The rearrangement joins TRBV13 to TRBJ1-3, with a possible D match to TRBD1 (6 bases). The germline V gene has CDR1 PRHDT and CDR2 FYEKMQ (reference sequence). V shed 4 bases and J shed 5 bases, with 24 bases lying between them. The CDR3 length is 18 residues.

The rearrangement links TRBV28 to TRBJ2-7; D gene unclear. Germline V lookup: CDR1 MDHEN, CDR2 SYDVKM. V gave up 2 bases and J gave up 0 bases, with 14 bases separating them. The CDR3 loop spans 16 amino acids. The CDR3 loop reads CASSLGYSTPSYEQYF. In nucleotides, the CDR3 is TGTGCCAGCAGTTTAGGGTACAGCACACCCTCCTACGAGCAGTACTTC.

A single count supports this clone. The chain is built from TRBV6-1 and TRBJ2-1; 10 bases agree with TRBD2. V gave up 10 bases and J gave up 10 bases; unmatched junction bases: 13. CDR1 and CDR2 from the germline V gene are MNHNS and SASEGT. The CDR3 is made up of 14 amino acids. The CDR3: CAIRAELAGREQFF. In nucleotides, the CDR3 is TGTGCCATCAGAGCAGAACTAGCGGGAAGGGAGCAGTTCTTC.

The chain is built from TRBV7-6 and TRBJ2-1; weak D call: TRBD1 (5 bases). Trimming removed 5 bases from V and 6 bases from J, with 17 bases in between. This CDR3 contains 15 residues. From germline, CDR1 is SGHVS and CDR2 FNYEAQ. Here the CDR3 reads CASSEWGLLGNEQFF. The CDR3 DNA reads as TGTGCCAGCAGCGAGTGGGGCCTCCTAGGCAATGAGCAGTTCTTC.

V is TRBV5-8 and J is TRBJ2-5; TRBD2 might be the D (6 bases). Trimming took 4 bases from V and 2 from J, leaving 15 bases between them. CDR3 length equals 15 residues. Germline-derived CDR1 and CDR2 are SGHTS and YDEGEE. The CDR3 coding sequence is TGTGCCAGCAGCCGCAGACGGGAGAATCAAGAGACCCAGTACTTC. Encoded protein: CASSRRRENQETQYF.

The V call is TRBV28, the J call TRBJ1-2; a possible D gene is TRBD1 (5 bases). The CDR3 consists of 12 residues. Germline V CDR1 and CDR2: MDHEN, SYDVKM. V gave up 5 bases and J gave up 7 bases, with 11 bases separating them. CDR3 sequence reads: CASSPGLGGYTF. The CDR3 region has the DNA TGTGCCAGCAGTCCGGGACTTGGTGGCTACACCTTC.

The rearrangement joins TRBV5-1 to TRBJ2-3; no firm D call. Trimming took off 0 bases at V and 1 base at J, with 9 bases between the two ends. CDR1 is SGHRS and CDR2 is YFSETQ in the germline V gene. The CDR3 spans 15 residues. The CDR3, as DNA: TGCGCCAGCAGCTTGGATGGGGTGGGCACAGATACGCAGTATTTT. Encoded protein: CASSLDGVGTDTQYF.

The gene calls are TRBV25-1 and TRBJ2-6; unclear D gene. The ends were cut back, 2 bases at V and 1 base at J, with 9 bases in the middle. The CDR3 runs 16 residues. Per germline, CDR1 MGHDK and CDR2 SYGVNS. The CDR3 loop is CASSEQRKSGANVLTF. DNA for the CDR3: TGTGCCAGCAGTGAACAAAGGAAATCTGGGGCCAACGTCCTGACTTTC.